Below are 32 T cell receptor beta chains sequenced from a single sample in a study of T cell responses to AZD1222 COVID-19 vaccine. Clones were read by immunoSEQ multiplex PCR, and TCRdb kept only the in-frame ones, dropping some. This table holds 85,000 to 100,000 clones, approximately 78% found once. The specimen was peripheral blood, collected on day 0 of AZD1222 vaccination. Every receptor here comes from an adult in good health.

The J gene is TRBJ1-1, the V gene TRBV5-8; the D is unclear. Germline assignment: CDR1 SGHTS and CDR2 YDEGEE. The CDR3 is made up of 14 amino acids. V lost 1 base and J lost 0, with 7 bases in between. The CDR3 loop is CASSLSSVNTEAFF. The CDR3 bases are TGTGCCAGCAGCTTGTCCTCGGTGAACACTGAAGCTTTCTTT. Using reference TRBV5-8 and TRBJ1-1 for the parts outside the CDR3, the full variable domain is EAGVTQSPTHLIKTRGQQATLRCSPISGHTSVYWYQQALGLGLQFLLWYDEGEERNRGNFPPRFSGRQFPNYSSELNVNALELEDSALYLCASSLSSVNTEAFFGQGTRLTVV.

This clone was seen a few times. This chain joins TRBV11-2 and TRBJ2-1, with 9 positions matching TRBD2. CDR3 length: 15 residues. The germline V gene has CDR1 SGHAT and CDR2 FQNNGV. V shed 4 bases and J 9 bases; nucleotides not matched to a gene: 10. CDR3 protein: CASSSFRGRGVEQFF. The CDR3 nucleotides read TGTGCCAGCAGCTCCTTCCGCGGGAGGGGGGTTGAGCAGTTCTTC.

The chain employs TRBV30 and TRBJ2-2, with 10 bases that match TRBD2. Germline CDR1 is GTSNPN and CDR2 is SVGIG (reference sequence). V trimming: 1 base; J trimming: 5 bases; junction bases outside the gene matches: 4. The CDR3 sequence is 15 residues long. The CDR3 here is CAWSGLAGDTGELFF. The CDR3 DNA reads TGTGCCTGGAGTGGGCTAGCGGGAGATACCGGGGAGCTGTTTTTT.

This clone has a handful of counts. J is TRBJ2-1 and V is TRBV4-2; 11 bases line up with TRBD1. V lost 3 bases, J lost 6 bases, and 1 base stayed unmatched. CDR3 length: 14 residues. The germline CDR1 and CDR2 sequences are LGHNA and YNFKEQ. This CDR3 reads CASSHGQGANEQFF. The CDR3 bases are TGTGCCAGCAGCCATGGACAGGGGGCCAATGAGCAGTTCTTC.

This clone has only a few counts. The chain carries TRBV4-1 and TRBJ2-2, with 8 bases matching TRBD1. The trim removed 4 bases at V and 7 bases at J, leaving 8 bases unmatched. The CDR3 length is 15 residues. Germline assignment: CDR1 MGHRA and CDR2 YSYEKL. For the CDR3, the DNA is TGCGCCAGCAGCCCCCCGGACAGGGCGAACGGGGAGCTGTTTTTT. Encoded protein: CASSPPDRANGELFF.

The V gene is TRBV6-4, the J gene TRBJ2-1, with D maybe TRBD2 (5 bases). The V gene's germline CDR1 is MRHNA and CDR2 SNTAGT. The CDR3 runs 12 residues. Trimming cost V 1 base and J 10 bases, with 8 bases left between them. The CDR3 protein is CASSDFRGEQFF. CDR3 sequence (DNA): TGTGCCAGCAGTGACTTTCGCGGGGAGCAGTTCTTC.

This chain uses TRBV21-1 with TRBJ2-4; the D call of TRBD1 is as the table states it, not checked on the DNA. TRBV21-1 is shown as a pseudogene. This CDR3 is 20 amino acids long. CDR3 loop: CASSKAGTGVTSLAKNIQYF. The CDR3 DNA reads TGTGCCAGCAGCAAAGCTGGGACAGGAGTTACTTCTCTAGCCAAAAACATTCAGTACTTC.

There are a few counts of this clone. CDR3 nucleotide sequence: TGTGCCATTGGAAGACAGCCTAACTCCTACAATGAGCAGTTCTTC. Its protein product is CAIGRQPNSYNEQFF. This chain joins TRBV6-5 and TRBJ2-1, with D maybe TRBD1 (5 bases). Germline V gene sequence: CDR1 MNHEY, CDR2 SVGAGI. The CDR3 has 15 amino acids. V lost 10 bases, J lost 0 bases, and 16 bases lay in between.

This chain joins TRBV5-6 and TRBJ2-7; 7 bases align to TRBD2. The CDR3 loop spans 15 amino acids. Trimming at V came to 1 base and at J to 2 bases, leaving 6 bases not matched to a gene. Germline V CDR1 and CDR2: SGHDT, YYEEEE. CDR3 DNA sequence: TGTGCCAGCAGCTTGTGGTCTAGCGGAGCCTACGAGCAGTACTTC. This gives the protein CASSLWSSGAYEQYF.

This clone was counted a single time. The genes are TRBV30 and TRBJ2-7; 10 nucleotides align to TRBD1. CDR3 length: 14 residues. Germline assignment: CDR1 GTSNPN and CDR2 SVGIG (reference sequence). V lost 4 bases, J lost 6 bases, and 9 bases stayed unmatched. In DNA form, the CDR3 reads TGTGCCTGGACTCCCGCGGACAGGGGGACCGAGCAGTACTTC. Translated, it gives CAWTPADRGTEQYF.

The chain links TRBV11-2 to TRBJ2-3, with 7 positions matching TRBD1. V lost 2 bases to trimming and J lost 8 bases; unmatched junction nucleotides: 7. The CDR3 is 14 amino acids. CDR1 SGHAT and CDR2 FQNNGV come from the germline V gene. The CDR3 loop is CASSLITGDSTQYF. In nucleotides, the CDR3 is TGTGCCAGCAGCTTAATTACAGGGGATAGTACGCAGTATTTT. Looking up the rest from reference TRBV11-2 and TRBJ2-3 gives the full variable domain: EAGVAQSPRYKIIEKRQSVAFWCNPISGHATLYWYQQILGQGPKLLIQFQNNGVVDDSQLPKDRFSAERLKGVDSTLKIQPAKLEDSAVYLCASSLITGDSTQYFGPGTRLTVL.

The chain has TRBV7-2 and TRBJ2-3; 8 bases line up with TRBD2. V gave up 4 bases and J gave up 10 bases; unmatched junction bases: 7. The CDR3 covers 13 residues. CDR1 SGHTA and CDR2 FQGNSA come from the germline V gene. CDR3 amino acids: CASSSGGRIAQYF. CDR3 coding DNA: TGTGCCAGCAGCTCAGGCGGGAGGATTGCGCAGTATTTT.

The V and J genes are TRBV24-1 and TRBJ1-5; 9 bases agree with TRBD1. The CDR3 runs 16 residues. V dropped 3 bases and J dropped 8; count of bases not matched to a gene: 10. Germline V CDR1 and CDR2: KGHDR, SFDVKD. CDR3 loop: CATSDPGQGRGEPQHF. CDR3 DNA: TGTGCCACCAGTGATCCGGGACAGGGACGTGGTGAGCCCCAGCATTTT.

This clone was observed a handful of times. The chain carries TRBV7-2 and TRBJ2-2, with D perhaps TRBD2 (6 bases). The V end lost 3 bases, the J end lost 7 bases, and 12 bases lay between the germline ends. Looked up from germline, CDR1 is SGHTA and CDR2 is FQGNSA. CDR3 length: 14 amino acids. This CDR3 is CASSFRRGSGELFF. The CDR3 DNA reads TGTGCCAGCAGCTTTAGGCGGGGCAGCGGGGAGCTGTTTTTT.

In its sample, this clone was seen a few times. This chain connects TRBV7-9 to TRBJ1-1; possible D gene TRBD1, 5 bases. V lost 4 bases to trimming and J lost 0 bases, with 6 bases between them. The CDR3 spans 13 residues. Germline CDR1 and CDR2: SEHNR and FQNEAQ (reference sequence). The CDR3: CASSSQVNTEAFF. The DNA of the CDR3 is TGTGCCAGCAGCTCACAGGTGAACACTGAAGCTTTCTTT.

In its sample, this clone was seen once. In DNA, the CDR3 is TGTGCCAGCAGCGTAGATAGGGGGCCCCCATACAATGAGCAGTTCTTC. It codes for CASSVDRGPPYNEQFF. This sequence joins TRBV9 and TRBJ2-1; TRBD1 aligns across 7 bases. Trimming at V came to 0 bases and at J to 4 bases, leaving 7 bases not matched to a gene. The CDR3 is 16 residues long. Germline CDR1 reads SGDLS; CDR2 reads YYNGEE. Using reference TRBV9 and TRBJ2-1 for the parts outside the CDR3, the full variable domain is DSGVTQTPKHLITATGQRVTLRCSPRSGDLSVYWYQQSLDQGLQFLIQYYNGEERAKGNILERFSAQQFPDLHSELNLSSLELGDSALYFCASSVDRGPPYNEQFFGPGTRLTVL.

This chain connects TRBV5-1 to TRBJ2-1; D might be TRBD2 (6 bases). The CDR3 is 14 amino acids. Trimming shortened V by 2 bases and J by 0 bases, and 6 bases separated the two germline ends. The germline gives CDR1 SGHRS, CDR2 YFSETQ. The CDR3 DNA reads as TGCGCCAGCAGCTTCGGGGGCTCCTACAATGAGCAGTTCTTC. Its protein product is CASSFGGSYNEQFF.

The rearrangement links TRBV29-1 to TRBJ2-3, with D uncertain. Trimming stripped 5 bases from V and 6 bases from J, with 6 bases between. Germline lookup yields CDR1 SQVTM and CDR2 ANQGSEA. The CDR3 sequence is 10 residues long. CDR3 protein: CSVFSDTQYF. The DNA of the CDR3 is TGCAGCGTTTTTTCCGATACGCAGTATTTT.

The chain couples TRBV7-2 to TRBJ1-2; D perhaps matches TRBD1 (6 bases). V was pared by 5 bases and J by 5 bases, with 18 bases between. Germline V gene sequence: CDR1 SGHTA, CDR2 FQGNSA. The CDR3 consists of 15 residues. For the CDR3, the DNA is TGTGCCAGCAGCCCCGGGGGGGCGTTCACATATGGCTACACCTTC. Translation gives CASSPGGAFTYGYTF.

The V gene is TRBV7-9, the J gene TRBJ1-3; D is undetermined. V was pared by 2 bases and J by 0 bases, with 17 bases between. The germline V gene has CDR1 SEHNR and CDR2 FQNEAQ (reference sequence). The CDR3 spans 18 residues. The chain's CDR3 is CASSLLGGNSISGNTIYF. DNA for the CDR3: TGTGCCAGCAGCTTACTAGGTGGAAACAGCATCTCTGGAAACACCATATATTTT. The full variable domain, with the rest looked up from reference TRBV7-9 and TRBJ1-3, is DTGVSQNPRHKITKRGQNVTFRCDPISEHNRLYWYRQTLGQGPEFLTYFQNEAQLEKSRLLSDRFSAERPKGSFSTLEIQRTEQGDSAMYLCASSLLGGNSISGNTIYFGEGSWLTVV.

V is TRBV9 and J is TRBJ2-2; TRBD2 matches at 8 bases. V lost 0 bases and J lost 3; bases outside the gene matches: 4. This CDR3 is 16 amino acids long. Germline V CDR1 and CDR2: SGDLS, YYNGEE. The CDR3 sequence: CASSVGTSGYTGELFF. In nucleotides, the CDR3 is TGTGCCAGCAGCGTAGGTACTAGCGGCTACACCGGGGAGCTGTTTTTT.

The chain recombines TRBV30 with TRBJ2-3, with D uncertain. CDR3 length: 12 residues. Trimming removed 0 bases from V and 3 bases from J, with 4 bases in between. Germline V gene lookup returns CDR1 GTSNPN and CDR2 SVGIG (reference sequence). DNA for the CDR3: TGTGCCTGGAGTGTTGAAACAGATACGCAGTATTTT. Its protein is CAWSVETDTQYF.

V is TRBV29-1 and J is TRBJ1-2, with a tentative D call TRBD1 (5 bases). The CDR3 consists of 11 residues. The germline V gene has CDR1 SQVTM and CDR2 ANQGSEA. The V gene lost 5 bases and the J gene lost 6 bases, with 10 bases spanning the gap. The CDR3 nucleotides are TGCAGCGTTAAGGGGCCGGATGGCTACACCTTC. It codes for CSVKGPDGYTF.

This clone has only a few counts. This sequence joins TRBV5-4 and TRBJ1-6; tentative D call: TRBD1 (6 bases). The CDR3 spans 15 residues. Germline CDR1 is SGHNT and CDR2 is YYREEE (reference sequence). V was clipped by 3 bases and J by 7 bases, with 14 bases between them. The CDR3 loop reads CASSSPGEGNSPLHF. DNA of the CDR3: TGTGCCAGCAGCTCTCCAGGGGAAGGGAATTCACCCCTCCACTTT.

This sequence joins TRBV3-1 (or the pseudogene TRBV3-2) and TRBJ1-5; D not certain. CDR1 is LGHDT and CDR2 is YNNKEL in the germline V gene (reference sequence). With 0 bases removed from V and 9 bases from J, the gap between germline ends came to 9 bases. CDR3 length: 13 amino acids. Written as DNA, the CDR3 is TGTGCCAGCAGCCAAGACAGGTCGGGGCCCCAGCATTTT. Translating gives CASSQDRSGPQHF.

The CDR3 nucleotides read TGTGCCAGTAATAGGGGACAGGGCTCCTACGAGCAGTACTTC. This codes for CASNRGQGSYEQYF. The chain recombines TRBV19 with TRBJ2-7, with 9 bases fitting TRBD1. Germline lookup yields CDR1 LNHDA and CDR2 SQIVND (reference sequence). The CDR3 covers 14 residues. Trimming removed 7 bases from V and 0 bases from J; junction bases left unmatched: 4.

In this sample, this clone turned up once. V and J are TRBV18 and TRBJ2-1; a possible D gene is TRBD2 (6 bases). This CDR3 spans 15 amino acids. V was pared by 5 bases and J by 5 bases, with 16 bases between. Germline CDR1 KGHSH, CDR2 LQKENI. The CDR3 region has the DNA TGTGCCAGCTCAGGGATTAGCGGCCTAAACAATGAGCAGTTCTTC. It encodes CASSGISGLNNEQFF. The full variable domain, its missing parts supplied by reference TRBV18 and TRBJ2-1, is NAGVMQNPRHLVRRRGQEARLRCSPMKGHSHVYWYRQLPEEGLKFMVYLQKENIIDESGMPKERFSAEFPKEGPSILRIQQVVRGDSAAYFCASSGISGLNNEQFFGPGTRLTVL.

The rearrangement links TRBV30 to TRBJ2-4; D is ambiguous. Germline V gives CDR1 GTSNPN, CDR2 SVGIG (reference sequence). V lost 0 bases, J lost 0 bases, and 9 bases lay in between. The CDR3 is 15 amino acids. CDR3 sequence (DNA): TGTGCCTGGAGTGTAGAGTGGCTAGCCAAAAACATTCAGTACTTC. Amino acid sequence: CAWSVEWLAKNIQYF.

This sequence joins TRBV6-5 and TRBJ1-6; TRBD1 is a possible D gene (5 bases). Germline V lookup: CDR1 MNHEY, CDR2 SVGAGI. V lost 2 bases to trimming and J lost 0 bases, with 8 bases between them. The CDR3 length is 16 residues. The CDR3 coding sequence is TGTGCCAGCAGTTACGGGGGTAGCTCCTATAATTCACCCCTCCACTTT. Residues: CASSYGGSSYNSPLHF.

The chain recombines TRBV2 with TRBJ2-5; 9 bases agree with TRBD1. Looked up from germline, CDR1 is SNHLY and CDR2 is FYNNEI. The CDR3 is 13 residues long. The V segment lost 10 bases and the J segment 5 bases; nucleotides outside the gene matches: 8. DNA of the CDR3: TGTGCCACCGCCGGGACAGGGAAGGAGACCCAGTACTTC. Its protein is CATAGTGKETQYF.

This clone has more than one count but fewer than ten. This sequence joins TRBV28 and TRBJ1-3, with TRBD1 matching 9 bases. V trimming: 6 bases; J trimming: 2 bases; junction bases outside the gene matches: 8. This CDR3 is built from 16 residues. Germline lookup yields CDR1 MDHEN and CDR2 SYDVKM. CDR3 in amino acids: CASRSPGQGTGNTIYF. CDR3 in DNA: TGTGCCAGCAGGAGCCCGGGACAGGGAACTGGAAACACCATATATTTT. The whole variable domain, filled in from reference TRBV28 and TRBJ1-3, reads DVKVTQSSRYLVKRTGEKVFLECVQDMDHENMFWYRQDPGLGLRLIYFSYDVKMKEKGDIPEGYSVSREKKERFSLILESASTNQTSMYLCASRSPGQGTGNTIYFGEGSWLTVV.

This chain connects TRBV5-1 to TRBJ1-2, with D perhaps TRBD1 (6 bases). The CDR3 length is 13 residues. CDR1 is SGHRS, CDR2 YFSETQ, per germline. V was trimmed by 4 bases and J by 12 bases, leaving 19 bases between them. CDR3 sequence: CASSPHRERNHTF. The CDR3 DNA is TGCGCCAGCAGCCCCCACAGGGAAAGAAATCACACCTTC.